This is a list of T cell receptor beta chains from one sample in a study of blood T cell repertoires in COVID-19. Profiling relied on immunoSEQ multiplex PCR, and the TCRdb table lists in-frame clones only, not all of them. The sample contains 250,000 or so clones, 75% to 85% of which appear only once. Sequenced material: peripheral blood. Receptors originate from a human donor in a cohort sampled during active COVID-19. Each CDR3 is given with its conserved first and last residue. Fields, in order: J gene, D gene, V gene, clone size, CDR3 DNA, CDR3 protein. The D gene is left open where the match is weak. Clone size is given for some rows only: seen once, a few or many times, or a class if the clone is expanded.

j_call: TRBJ1-4; d_call: TRBD1; v_call: TRBV29-1; clone_size: NA; cdr3_nt: TGCAGCGTTGGAGACAGGGGTAATGAAAAACTGTTTTTT; cdr3_aa: CSVGDRGNEKLFF
j_call: TRBJ2-7; d_call: TRBD1; v_call: TRBV11-2; clone_size: NA; cdr3_nt: TGTGCCAGCAGAGGACAGGGGCTATACTACGAGCAGTACTTC; cdr3_aa: CASRGQGLYYEQYF
j_call: TRBJ1-5; d_call: NA; v_call: TRBV19; clone_size: NA; cdr3_nt: TGTGCCAGTAGGACGGGAACCGTCAATCAGCCCCAGCATTTT; cdr3_aa: CASRTGTVNQPQHF
j_call: TRBJ1-1; d_call: NA; v_call: TRBV7-9; clone_size: once; cdr3_nt: TGTGCCAGCCAGGGTTTGGCGAACACTGAAGCTTTCTTT; cdr3_aa: CASQGLANTEAFF
j_call: TRBJ2-7; d_call: TRBD1; v_call: TRBV11-3; clone_size: NA; cdr3_nt: TGTGCCAGCAGCCTGCGACAGGGGGACAGCGAGCAGTACTTC; cdr3_aa: CASSLRQGDSEQYF
j_call: TRBJ1-1; d_call: TRBD1; v_call: TRBV11-3; clone_size: NA; cdr3_nt: TGTGCCAGCAGTAGGACAGGGGGACGGGGGACTGAAGCTTTCTTT; cdr3_aa: CASSRTGGRGTEAFF
j_call: TRBJ2-1; d_call: TRBD2; v_call: TRBV5-1; clone_size: NA; cdr3_nt: TGCGCCAGCAGCACGGCCTCTAGCGGGAGTCCCTACAATGAGCAGTTCTTC; cdr3_aa: CASSTASSGSPYNEQFF
j_call: TRBJ1-2; d_call: TRBD1; v_call: TRBV5-1; clone_size: NA; cdr3_nt: TGCGCCAGCAGCCCGGGGACAGGGGGCATGCGTGGCTACACCTTC; cdr3_aa: CASSPGTGGMRGYTF
j_call: TRBJ2-1; d_call: NA; v_call: TRBV5-1; clone_size: NA; cdr3_nt: TGCGCCAGCCAGACGACTACCACGGACAATGAGCAGTTCTTC; cdr3_aa: CASQTTTTDNEQFF
j_call: TRBJ1-1; d_call: TRBD1; v_call: TRBV12-3/TRBV12-4; clone_size: NA; cdr3_nt: TGTGCCAGCAGTCGACAGGGGCTAAGGGGAGCTTTCTTT; cdr3_aa: CASSRQGLRGAFF
j_call: TRBJ2-7; d_call: TRBD2; v_call: TRBV24-1; clone_size: NA; cdr3_nt: TGTGCCACCAGTGATTCGCGGACTAGCGGAGGGGGGTACGAGCAGTACTTC; cdr3_aa: CATSDSRTSGGGYEQYF
j_call: TRBJ2-7; d_call: NA; v_call: TRBV6-5; clone_size: NA; cdr3_nt: TGTGCCAGCACGAGGAGCGGCGCCTACGAGCAGTACTTC; cdr3_aa: CASTRSGAYEQYF
j_call: TRBJ2-1; d_call: TRBD2; v_call: TRBV10-1; clone_size: NA; cdr3_nt: TGCGCCAGCAGTGATTTGACTAGCGGGGGGGATGAGCAGTTCTTC; cdr3_aa: CASSDLTSGGDEQFF
j_call: TRBJ2-2; d_call: NA; v_call: TRBV3-1/TRBV3-2; clone_size: once; cdr3_nt: TGTGCCAGCAGCCAAGAAATCCATCTTGGCGGCGGGGAGCTGTTTTTT; cdr3_aa: CASSQEIHLGGGELFF
j_call: TRBJ2-5; d_call: TRBD2; v_call: TRBV19; clone_size: once; cdr3_nt: TGTGCCAGTAGTATCGGGGGGGAGACCCAGTACTTC; cdr3_aa: CASSIGGETQYF
j_call: TRBJ1-1; d_call: TRBD1; v_call: TRBV2; clone_size: once; cdr3_nt: TGTGCCAGCAGTGGACAGGGGGACACTGAAGCTTTCTTT; cdr3_aa: CASSGQGDTEAFF
j_call: TRBJ2-3; d_call: NA; v_call: TRBV6-1; clone_size: NA; cdr3_nt: TGTGCCAGCAGTGACGGCAGGAAGACAGATACGCAGTATTTT; cdr3_aa: CASSDGRKTDTQYF
j_call: TRBJ2-3; d_call: NA; v_call: TRBV28; clone_size: NA; cdr3_nt: TGTGCCAGCACGTCGCAGGGCAGCACAGATACGCAGTATTTT; cdr3_aa: CASTSQGSTDTQYF
j_call: TRBJ2-1; d_call: TRBD2; v_call: TRBV5-6; clone_size: NA; cdr3_nt: TGTGCCAGCAGCGCACCCAGTAGCCTAGCGGGGGTAAATGAGCAGTTCTTC; cdr3_aa: CASSAPSSLAGVNEQFF
j_call: TRBJ2-7; d_call: TRBD2; v_call: TRBV10-3; clone_size: few; cdr3_nt: TGTGCCATCAAGGGGACTAGCGGGAGTGGCAACGAGCAGTACTTC; cdr3_aa: CAIKGTSGSGNEQYF
j_call: TRBJ1-1; d_call: NA; v_call: TRBV28; clone_size: NA; cdr3_nt: TGTGCCAGCGGACTGACAGGAGCTGACAAAGCTTTCTTT; cdr3_aa: CASGLTGADKAFF
j_call: TRBJ2-1; d_call: TRBD1; v_call: TRBV4-1; clone_size: NA; cdr3_nt: TGCGCCAGCAGCCAGGTATCCGGGACAGGGGGCGTTTCGAATGAGCAGTTCTTC; cdr3_aa: CASSQVSGTGGVSNEQFF
j_call: TRBJ2-5; d_call: NA; v_call: TRBV6-5; clone_size: NA; cdr3_nt: TGTGCCAGCAGTTATGCAGGGTACCAAGAGACCCAGTACTTC; cdr3_aa: CASSYAGYQETQYF
j_call: TRBJ2-7; d_call: NA; v_call: TRBV5-1; clone_size: NA; cdr3_nt: TGCGCCAGCAGCTTGGGAACTAGGGACTACGAGCAGTACTTC; cdr3_aa: CASSLGTRDYEQYF
j_call: TRBJ2-1; d_call: NA; v_call: TRBV9; clone_size: NA; cdr3_nt: TGTGCCAGCAGCGTAGAGGGCAGGGGAGTCTACAATGAGCAGTTCTTC; cdr3_aa: CASSVEGRGVYNEQFF
j_call: TRBJ2-7; d_call: NA; v_call: TRBV4-2; clone_size: NA; cdr3_nt: TGTGCCAGCAGCCACAGGCCGGATGGGCAGGGCTACGAGCAGTACTTC; cdr3_aa: CASSHRPDGQGYEQYF
j_call: TRBJ2-3; d_call: TRBD2; v_call: TRBV6-5; clone_size: few; cdr3_nt: TGTGCCAGCCTTCCCTTAGCGGGGGTAGGGAATACGCAGTATTTT; cdr3_aa: CASLPLAGVGNTQYF
j_call: TRBJ1-4; d_call: NA; v_call: TRBV9; clone_size: NA; cdr3_nt: TGTGCCAGCAGCGTAGCCGCAACTAATGAAAAACTGTTTTTT; cdr3_aa: CASSVAATNEKLFF
j_call: TRBJ1-2; d_call: NA; v_call: TRBV5-1; clone_size: once; cdr3_nt: TGCGCCAGCAGCGCTGACATGGGTGGCTACACCTTC; cdr3_aa: CASSADMGGYTF
j_call: TRBJ2-7; d_call: NA; v_call: TRBV6-5; clone_size: NA; cdr3_nt: TGTGCCTGCAAGGACAGCCTTTTCTCCTACGAGCAGTACTTC; cdr3_aa: CACKDSLFSYEQYF
j_call: TRBJ2-7; d_call: TRBD2; v_call: TRBV5-6; clone_size: NA; cdr3_nt: TGTGCCAGCAGGTGGGACGGAGATAGCGGGAGGGCCTCCGAGCAGTACTTC; cdr3_aa: CASRWDGDSGRASEQYF
j_call: TRBJ2-1; d_call: TRBD2; v_call: TRBV5-1; clone_size: NA; cdr3_nt: TGCGCCAGCAGTCCCGGGACTAGCGGGTCTAATGAGCAGTTCTTC; cdr3_aa: CASSPGTSGSNEQFF
j_call: TRBJ1-1; d_call: NA; v_call: TRBV5-1; clone_size: many; cdr3_nt: TGCGCCAGCAGCGAACCGGGACTCACCACTGAAGCTTTCTTT; cdr3_aa: CASSEPGLTTEAFF
j_call: TRBJ2-3; d_call: NA; v_call: TRBV7-9; clone_size: NA; cdr3_nt: TGTGCCAGCAGCTTAGCGGGGCGACCAGATACGCAGTATTTT; cdr3_aa: CASSLAGRPDTQYF
j_call: TRBJ2-3; d_call: NA; v_call: TRBV30; clone_size: NA; cdr3_nt: TGTGCCTGGAGTGTAAATCTAGCAGATACGCAGTATTTT; cdr3_aa: CAWSVNLADTQYF
j_call: TRBJ2-5; d_call: NA; v_call: TRBV18; clone_size: once; cdr3_nt: TGTGCCAGCTCACCCTATAACCCTACCCGCGGGGAGACCCAGTACTTC; cdr3_aa: CASSPYNPTRGETQYF
j_call: TRBJ2-7; d_call: TRBD1; v_call: TRBV28; clone_size: NA; cdr3_nt: TGTGCCAGCTCCCCGGGACAGTTCTACGAGCAGTACTTC; cdr3_aa: CASSPGQFYEQYF
j_call: TRBJ1-1; d_call: NA; v_call: TRBV10-3; clone_size: NA; cdr3_nt: TGTGCCATCAGTGCCCAACGCGGGAACACTGAAGCTTTCTTT; cdr3_aa: CAISAQRGNTEAFF
j_call: TRBJ2-3; d_call: TRBD2; v_call: TRBV3-1/TRBV3-2; clone_size: NA; cdr3_nt: TGTGCCAGCAGCCCCGGGACTAGCGGGGCCGCAGATACGCAGTATTTT; cdr3_aa: CASSPGTSGAADTQYF
j_call: TRBJ1-2; d_call: NA; v_call: TRBV4-1; clone_size: NA; cdr3_nt: TGCGCCAGCAGCCAGCCGGTGACAGCCGCTGGCTACACCTTC; cdr3_aa: CASSQPVTAAGYTF
j_call: TRBJ1-4; d_call: NA; v_call: TRBV19; clone_size: once; cdr3_nt: TGTGCCAGTAGTATAGCGGCGGTCCCTAATGAAAAACTGTTTTTT; cdr3_aa: CASSIAAVPNEKLFF
j_call: TRBJ2-3; d_call: TRBD2; v_call: TRBV5-6; clone_size: NA; cdr3_nt: TGTGCCAGCAGCTTGGCACTAGCGGGGGCCTTTTTT; cdr3_aa: CASSLALAGAFF
j_call: TRBJ2-7; d_call: TRBD1; v_call: TRBV11-2; clone_size: once; cdr3_nt: TGTGCCAGCAGCTCTGACAGGGTCGGAGAGCAGTACTTC; cdr3_aa: CASSSDRVGEQYF
j_call: TRBJ1-1; d_call: NA; v_call: TRBV30; clone_size: NA; cdr3_nt: TGTGCCTGGAGTGTAGCGAATCCTCCCGTTGACACTGAAGCTTTCTTT; cdr3_aa: CAWSVANPPVDTEAFF
j_call: TRBJ2-3; d_call: NA; v_call: TRBV28; clone_size: NA; cdr3_nt: TGTGCCAGCAGTTCTAACCGGGACTGGTGGTATTTT; cdr3_aa: CASSSNRDWWYF
j_call: TRBJ2-3; d_call: TRBD1; v_call: TRBV5-4; clone_size: NA; cdr3_nt: TGTGCCAGCAGCTACCGACAGGGTACAGATACGCAGTATTTT; cdr3_aa: CASSYRQGTDTQYF
j_call: TRBJ1-1; d_call: TRBD1; v_call: TRBV6-8; clone_size: NA; cdr3_nt: TGTGCCAGCAGACCCTACCGACAGGGGCCGGCTTTCTTT; cdr3_aa: CASRPYRQGPAFF
j_call: TRBJ2-7; d_call: NA; v_call: TRBV19; clone_size: NA; cdr3_nt: TGTGCCAGTAGTATGGGGAGAGGGACCTACGAGCAGTACTTC; cdr3_aa: CASSMGRGTYEQYF
j_call: TRBJ2-7; d_call: TRBD1; v_call: TRBV6-4; clone_size: once; cdr3_nt: TGTGCCAGCAGCCCCGACAGGGGTCGCTACGAGCAGTACTTC; cdr3_aa: CASSPDRGRYEQYF
j_call: TRBJ1-6; d_call: NA; v_call: TRBV19; clone_size: NA; cdr3_nt: TGTGCCAGTAGTATGTGGAGCCAGACGCGCTATTCACCCCTCCACTTT; cdr3_aa: CASSMWSQTRYSPLHF
j_call: TRBJ1-1; d_call: TRBD1; v_call: TRBV7-8; clone_size: NA; cdr3_nt: TGTGCCAGCAGCTATGGGACAGAGAACACTGAAGCTTTCTTT; cdr3_aa: CASSYGTENTEAFF
j_call: TRBJ1-4; d_call: TRBD1; v_call: TRBV30; clone_size: NA; cdr3_nt: TGTGCCTGGAGTGTGGGACAGTCAACTAATGAAAAACTGTTTTTT; cdr3_aa: CAWSVGQSTNEKLFF
j_call: TRBJ2-1; d_call: NA; v_call: TRBV6-4; clone_size: NA; cdr3_nt: TGTGCCAGCAGTTCCGGGACACTTTACAATGAGCAGTTCTTC; cdr3_aa: CASSSGTLYNEQFF
j_call: TRBJ2-2; d_call: NA; v_call: TRBV7-8; clone_size: NA; cdr3_nt: TGTGCCAGCATCCTTGCCTCGGACACCGGGGAGCTGTTTTTT; cdr3_aa: CASILASDTGELFF
j_call: TRBJ2-7; d_call: NA; v_call: TRBV12-5; clone_size: NA; cdr3_nt: TGTGCTAGTGGTTTGGTAGAGGGGGAAAGGTACGAGCAGTACTTC; cdr3_aa: CASGLVEGERYEQYF
j_call: TRBJ1-1; d_call: NA; v_call: TRBV30; clone_size: NA; cdr3_nt: TGTGCCTGGAATGTCGTCAGGGTCGGGACTGAAGCTTTCTTT; cdr3_aa: CAWNVVRVGTEAFF
j_call: TRBJ2-2; d_call: TRBD2; v_call: TRBV7-2; clone_size: NA; cdr3_nt: TGTGCCAGCAGACGTGGACTAGCGACTAACACCGGGGAGCTGTTTTTT; cdr3_aa: CASRRGLATNTGELFF
j_call: TRBJ2-6; d_call: NA; v_call: TRBV9; clone_size: once; cdr3_nt: TGTGCCAGCAGCGCCCCAGGGGGGACAAATGGGGCCAACGTCCTGACTTTC; cdr3_aa: CASSAPGGTNGANVLTF
j_call: TRBJ2-1; d_call: NA; v_call: TRBV7-9; clone_size: few; cdr3_nt: TGTGCCAGCAGCTCCAGGGGGGACTCTAACTACAATGAGCAGTTCTTC; cdr3_aa: CASSSRGDSNYNEQFF